This TCR beta chain is drawn from a study of breast tumors, draining lymph nodes, adjacent tissues. Comments on this clonotype: What it binds is unknown.

Germline V gene sequence: CDR1 SGHRS, CDR2 YFSETQ. The CDR3 is made up of 16 amino acids. V trimming: 5 bases; J trimming: 4 bases; junction bases outside the gene matches: 8. Study-level results: Luminal-like breast cancer showed significantly higher tumor–nontumor repertoire similarity than basal-like. Findings are consistent with lymph node origin and intratumoral expansion of most tumor T cells. Tumor TCR diversity was below lymph nodes but above nontumor tissue.

Using its own MiXCR run on the multiplex PCR reads, TCRdb lists one record per CDR3 protein. Of 20,000 to 25,000 distinct CDR3 sequences listed, less than 40% were seen once; the top ten hold around 10%. Sequenced input: breast tumor tissue. This clonotype was sampled from a female donor with breast cancer. Some clones in this sample may be carry-over from other donors' samples. The genes are TRBV5-1 and TRBJ2-2, with 10 bases identical to TRBD1. This chain's CDR3 is CASRGGTGAGTGELFF. CDR3 nucleotides: TGCGCCAGCAGGGGAGGGACAGGGGCGGGCACCGGGGAGCTGTTTTTT.